The entry below gives a single TCR beta chain sequence along with its context. The sample comes from a study of blood T cell repertoires in COVID-19. The wider study: PBMCs, B-cell-depleted T cells, or T cells provided the cDNA or gDNA that made up the material.

Repertoires were generated with immunoSEQ multiplex PCR, while TCRdb's copy carries only in-frame clones and drops some. The data hold about 500,000 clones, with about 88% observed a single time. The germline V gene encodes CDR1 LGHDT and CDR2 YNNKEL (reference sequence). V lost 2 bases and J lost 7, with 8 bases in between. This CDR3 is 13 amino acids long. This TCR was recovered from a woman in her fifties or sixties with COVID-19, enrolled during active disease. V gene TRBV3-1 (or the pseudogene TRBV3-2) combines with J gene TRBJ2-2; D ambiguous. The sample comprised peripheral blood. DNA for the CDR3: TGTGCCAGCAGCCAAAGAGAGAACGGGGAGCTGTTTTTT. Translating it yields CASSQRENGELFF.